This entry lists 11 T cell receptor beta chains sequenced from one sample in a study of CD8 T cells in ankylosing spondylitis. Study-wide findings and caveats: Seemingly distinctive of ankylosing spondylitis blood was a TCR beta motif formed by eight highly homologous variants.

What these receptors recognize is not known. TCRdb re-derived calls from the 5' RACE reads in MiXCR, one entry per CDR3 protein. The repertoire consists of around 480,000 distinct CDR3 sequences, with under 20% occurring once and the leading ten covering over 0.9%. Sequenced input: blood, either unsorted or a sorted T cell fraction (not recorded which). These receptor sequences come from a male donor with ankylosing spondylitis.

This clonotype was recorded a few times. This chain joins TRBV4-1 and TRBJ2-1, with D possibly TRBD1 on 5 matching bases. V was clipped by 3 bases and J by 4 bases, with 16 bases between them. This CDR3 region has 16 residues. Per the germline V gene, CDR1 is MGHRA and CDR2 is YSYEKL. The CDR3 loop reads CASSHQTGLGYNEQFF. The DNA of the CDR3 is TGCGCCAGCAGCCACCAAACAGGATTGGGTTACAATGAGCAGTTCTTC.

As to this clonotype: A read error is possible here, since a much larger clone lies one base away. This chain uses TRBV10-3 with TRBJ2-7; weak D call: TRBD1 (5 bases). The CDR3 has 12 amino acids. Germline V lookup: CDR1 ENHRY, CDR2 SYGVKD. The ends were cut back, 6 bases at V and 3 bases at J, with 9 bases in the middle. CDR3 region: CAISLTVYEQYF. In nucleotides, the CDR3 is TGTGCCATCAGCCTGACAGTCTACGAGCAGTACTTC.

The chain combines TRBV3-1 with TRBJ2-7, with 11 bases identical to TRBD2. CDR3 size: 14 residues. Per the germline V gene, CDR1 is LGHDT and CDR2 is YNNKEL (reference sequence). Trimming took 4 bases from V and 7 from J; bases not matched to a gene: 6. CDR3 coding DNA: TGTGCCAGCAGCCTTATTAGCGGGGGGGGAGAGCAGTACTTC. Its translation: CASSLISGGGEQYF.

This chain links TRBV5-1 with TRBJ2-3; no reliable D call. This CDR3 spans 16 amino acids. Germline values: CDR1 SGHRS, CDR2 YFSETQ. V lost 1 base and J 0 bases, leaving 12 bases between the germline ends. CDR3 nucleotide sequence: TGCGCCAGCAGCTTGCGTCGCCGTACTAGCACAGATACGCAGTATTTT. The encoded protein is CASSLRRRTSTDTQYF.

The V gene is TRBV18, the J gene TRBJ2-6, with a possible D match to TRBD1 (5 bases). Looked up from germline, CDR1 is KGHSH and CDR2 is LQKENI. V gave up 8 bases and J gave up 2 bases, with 10 bases separating them. The CDR3 extends over 14 amino acids. The chain's CDR3 is CASATGPGANVLTF. The CDR3 coding sequence is TGTGCCAGCGCTACAGGACCTGGGGCCAACGTCCTGACTTTC.

The J gene is TRBJ2-1, the V gene TRBV24-1, with TRBD2 matching over 7 bases. Germline V gives CDR1 KGHDR, CDR2 SFDVKD. V lost 5 bases to trimming and J lost 8 bases; unmatched junction nucleotides: 8. The CDR3 covers 14 residues. CDR3 region: CATSGTGGSYEQFF. For the CDR3, the DNA is TGTGCCACCAGTGGTACTGGCGGGAGCTATGAGCAGTTCTTC.

J is TRBJ1-3 and V is TRBV27, with D perhaps matching TRBD1 (6 bases). V was pared by 3 bases and J by 0 bases, with 24 bases between. The CDR3 totals 20 residues. Germline CDR1 MNHEY, CDR2 SMNVEV (reference sequence). In DNA form, the CDR3 reads TGTGCCAGCAGTTTCCGACAGGTCACCGAATGGGGCCTCTCTGGAAACACCATATATTTT. The encoded protein is CASSFRQVTEWGLSGNTIYF.

This clonotype was recorded a few times. CDR3 amino acids: CATSSGGSSYEQYF. In DNA form, the CDR3 reads TGTGCCACCAGCAGCGGGGGGAGCTCCTACGAGCAGTACTTC. The chain couples TRBV15 to TRBJ2-7; 7 nucleotides match TRBD2. Germline CDR1 and CDR2: LNHNV and YYDKDF (reference sequence). V shed 3 bases, J shed 0 bases, and the junction held 2 bases outside the gene matches. The CDR3 is 14 amino acids.

This clonotype was observed a few times. The CDR3 coding sequence is TGTGCCACCAGCAGAGATAATACGTACGAGCAGTACTTC. This translates into CATSRDNTYEQYF. The chain recombines TRBV15 with TRBJ2-7; D not resolved. Germline V lookup: CDR1 LNHNV, CDR2 YYDKDF (reference sequence). Trimming removed 0 bases at V and 4 bases at J, with 7 bases between. The CDR3 is 13 residues long.

The chain uses TRBV6-5 and TRBJ2-1; D not certain. With 7 bases removed from V and 3 bases from J, the gap between germline ends came to 4 bases. This CDR3 region has 11 residues. CDR1 MNHEY and CDR2 SVGAGI come from the germline V gene. The CDR3 protein is CASTFYNEQFF. The DNA for the CDR3 is TGTGCCAGCACCTTCTACAATGAGCAGTTCTTC.

This clonotype was seen many times. The chain combines TRBV12-3 or TRBV12-4 with TRBJ1-1; 7 nucleotides agree with TRBD1. There are 15 residues in the CDR3. J gave up 8 bases and V 3 bases, and 12 bases lay outside the gene matches. DNA of the CDR3: TGTGCCAGCAGTTTCAGGCCCGGGGCAGGGGGGGAAGCTTTCTTT. Amino acid sequence: CASSFRPGAGGEAFF.